The 14 T cell receptor beta chains reported below all come from one sample, sequenced in a study of tumor-infiltrating lymphocytes in primary liver carcinoma (dated by TCRdb to between 2016 and 2019). The sequencer was an Illumina HiSeq 2500. Starting from around 500 ng total RNA, TCRbeta-specific cDNA was produced by reverse transcription with a constant-region primer and ProtoScript II reverse transcriptase. TCRbeta libraries were built with three nested multiplex PCR rounds, a slightly modified ARM-PCR procedure. The first two PCR rounds used multiplex TRBV1-TRBV30 forward primers with a Cbeta reverse primer, each for 10 cycles. Using fastp trimming at Q25 and MiXCR clonotype assembly, TCRdb reanalyzed the public sequencing data and kept in-frame beta chains. Duplicate CDR3 protein sequences are folded into a single record with the most common DNA and genes. The sample table contains more than 30,000 distinct CDR3 sequences; only one count was recorded for about 82% of them. 36% of the sample is held by the ten biggest clonotypes.

Without any cell sorting, total RNA and DNA were co-extracted from roughly 20-30 mg of bulk tissue using the AllPrep DNA/RNA mini kit. The sample comprised liver tumor tissue from sampling region 5. In the paper's terms, the cell subset or site label means: tumor region T5, tumor centre. The receptors were gathered from a man between 35 and 55 years old with primary liver carcinoma and hepatitis B virus infection.

A word on this clonotype: Germline is not matched at one junction end, which may reflect a read error. The V call is TRBV6-5, the J call TRBJ2-7, with 10 bases aligning to TRBD2. The CDR3 length is 16 residues. CDR1 MNHEY and CDR2 SVGAGI come from the germline V gene. CDR3 nucleotide sequence: TGTACCAGCAGTGCCTTACTAGCGGGATCAATTTACGAGCAGTACTTC. Protein: CTSSALLAGSIYEQYF.

As concerns this clonotype: At one end, the junction sequence differs from germline, possibly due to a read error. V usage is TRBV12-3 or TRBV12-4 and J usage is TRBJ1-2, with a tentative D call TRBD1 (5 bases). This CDR3 has 13 amino acids. CDR3 in amino acids: CASSFQGSYGHTF. The CDR3 DNA sequence: TGTGCCAGCAGTTTCCAGGGCTCTTATGGCCACACCTTC.

On this clonotype itself: This likely comes from a read error, as the CDR3 has no conserved phenylalanine or tryptophan at its end. The chain carries TRBV2 and TRBJ2-7, with a tentative D call TRBD1 (6 bases). The germline CDR1 and CDR2 sequences are SNHLY and FYNNEI. There are 15 residues in the CDR3. CDR3 region: CTSSENRAVSYEQYL. The CDR3 region has the DNA TGTACAAGCAGTGAGAACAGGGCGGTCTCCTACGAGCAGTACTTA.

Details on this clonotype: This likely comes from a read error, as the CDR3 has no conserved phenylalanine or tryptophan at its end. The genes are TRBV5-1 and TRBJ1-5; D possibly corresponds to TRBD1 (5 bases). The CDR3 extends over 15 amino acids. The germline V gene encodes CDR1 SGHRS and CDR2 YFSETQ. In DNA, the CDR3 is TGCGCCAGCAGCTTAGGGGACGGTAGCAATCAGCCTCAGCATTCT. It encodes CASSLGDGSNQPQHS.

This clonotype was seen a handful of times. Just one base apart from a much larger clone, this may be a read error. The CDR3 spells CASSMTPGGYRPQHF. The CDR3 DNA follows: TGTGCCAGTAGTATGACCCCGGGGGGGTATCGGCCCCAGCATTTT. The chain joins TRBV19 to TRBJ1-5, with D perhaps TRBD1 (5 bases). The CDR3 is 15 amino acids. V was trimmed by 3 bases and J by 9 bases, leaving 18 bases between them. Germline assignment: CDR1 LNHDA and CDR2 SQIVND (reference sequence).

Concerning this clonotype itself: An end of the junction differs from the germline gene, which may be a read error. The CDR3 is CGSSLGTGPYGYAF. CDR3 DNA sequence: TGTGGCAGCAGTCTCGGGACAGGGCCCTATGGCTACGCCTTC. V gene TRBV12-3 or TRBV12-4 combines with J gene TRBJ1-2; 9 nucleotides agree with TRBD1. CDR3 size: 14 residues.

This clonotype appeared a single time. At one end the junction does not follow the germline gene, possibly because of a read error. The rearrangement uses TRBV20-1 and TRBJ1-1; D is ambiguous. In germline, CDR1 is DFQATT, CDR2 SNEGSKA (reference sequence). The CDR3 extends over 13 amino acids. The DNA for the CDR3 is TGCAGTGCTAGTCGGGCTTTTGACACTGAAGCTTTATTT. The encoded protein is CSASRAFDTEALF.

About this clonotype itself: Given the absence of the conserved phenylalanine or tryptophan at the CDR3 end, a read error is likely. This chain links TRBV4-3 with TRBJ2-5, with 9 bases matching TRBD2. Germline values: CDR1 LGHNA, CDR2 YSLEER. CDR3 length equals 14 residues. The CDR3 sequence is CASSLDSGREIQYY. The CDR3 coding sequence is TGCGCCAGCAGCCTAGATAGCGGGAGAGAGATCCAGTACTAC.

A remark on this clonotype: This may stem from a read error, because a much larger clone lies one nucleotide away. The chain is built from TRBV7-9 and TRBJ2-7; a weak D match, TRBD1 (6 bases). V dropped 7 bases and J dropped 4 bases, with 11 bases sitting between them. CDR3 length: 12 amino acids. Germline lookup yields CDR1 SEHNR and CDR2 FQNEAQ (reference sequence). The chain's CDR3 is CASNWTDYEQYF. The CDR3 region has the DNA TGTGCCAGCAACTGGACAGATTACGAGCAGTACTTC.

A word on this clonotype: At one boundary the junction diverges from the germline segment, which might be a read error. The chain has TRBV11-2 and TRBJ2-1; 9 positions match TRBD1. The CDR3 has 17 amino acids. Germline lookup yields CDR1 SGHAT and CDR2 FQNNGV. In DNA form, the CDR3 reads TGTGCCTGCAGCTTAACGGACAGGGGAGGTACCTACAATGAGGAGTTCTTC. It is translated as CACSLTDRGGTYNEEFF.

Turning to this clonotype: This may arise from a read error, as a much more abundant clone is one base away. This chain connects TRBV7-3 to TRBJ2-2, with TRBD2 as a possible D gene (6 bases). Germline loops: CDR1 SGHTA, CDR2 FQGTGA. The CDR3 has 14 amino acids. As DNA, the CDR3 is TGTGCCAGCAGCTTAAGTGGATACACCGGGGGGCTGTTTTTT. As protein: CASSLSGYTGGLFF.

This clonotype has a handful of counts. V and J are TRBV4-2 and TRBJ1-5; unclear D gene. The V end lost 11 bases, the J end lost 4 bases, and 21 bases lay between the germline ends. The germline V gene encodes CDR1 LGHNA and CDR2 YNFKEQ. The CDR3 spans 15 residues. Here the CDR3 reads CAGGQNLQSNQPQHF. The CDR3 nucleotides are TGTGCCGGCGGCCAAAATTTACAGTCAAATCAGCCCCAGCATTTT.

The rearrangement uses TRBV11-1 and TRBJ2-5, with 7 bases matching TRBD1. The end of the DNA aligns better with TRBJ2-1, so the J call may be wrong. Germline CDR1 and CDR2: SGHAT and FQDESV (reference sequence). The length of the CDR3 is 14 residues. The CDR3 sequence: CISSGQVEVETQFF. CDR3 nucleotide sequence: TGTATCAGCAGTGGACAGGTGGAGGTGGAGACCCAGTTCTTC.

This chain connects TRBV6-2 or TRBV6-3 to TRBJ2-7; no firm D call. Trimming stripped 6 bases from V and 11 bases from J, with 14 bases between. Germline assignment: CDR1 MNHEY and CDR2 SVGEGT. CDR3 size: 11 residues. In DNA, the CDR3 is TGTGCCAGCAGGGCTATCTACGAAAAGTACTTC. Translated, it gives CASRAIYEKYF.